The 9 T cell receptor beta chains in this list originate from one sample, sequenced in a study of beta chain features in type 1 diabetes. TCRB transcripts that were expressed got sequenced, as all of the isolated RNA had been reverse transcribed. Clones were read by immunoSEQ multiplex PCR, and TCRdb kept only the in-frame ones, dropping some. There are nearly 250,000 clones in the sample; 68% occur only once, and approximately 0.05% lies in the top ten. Sample: naive CD4+ T cells from blood. These receptor sequences come from a man aged 25 to 40 in good health.

This rearrangement joins TRBV5-1 to TRBJ2-3; maybe TRBD2 (5 bases). With 4 bases removed from V and 5 bases from J, the gap between germline ends came to 8 bases. Germline V gives CDR1 SGHRS, CDR2 YFSETQ. This CDR3 is 12 amino acids long. The CDR3 spells CASSAGQDTQYF. CDR3 nucleotide sequence: TGCGCCAGCAGCGCGGGCCAAGATACGCAGTATTTT. Full variable domain (rest looked up from reference TRBV5-1 and TRBJ2-3): KAGVTQTPRYLIKTRGQQVTLSCSPISGHRSVSWYQQTPGQGLQFLFEYFSETQRNKGNFPGRFSGRQFSNSRSEMNVSTLELGDSALYLCASSAGQDTQYFGPGTRLTVL.

The chain is built from TRBV15 and TRBJ2-7; a possible D gene is TRBD1 (5 bases). Germline CDR1 LNHNV, CDR2 YYDKDF (reference sequence). Trimming stripped 5 bases from V and 0 bases from J, with 11 bases between. This CDR3 contains 14 residues. CDR3 protein: CATSPRGSSYEQYF. The DNA of the CDR3 is TGTGCCACCAGCCCTAGGGGCAGCTCCTACGAGCAGTACTTC.

This clone was seen a handful of times. This chain's CDR3 is CASSQVGQLAKNIQYF. The CDR3 DNA sequence: TGCGCCAGCAGCCAAGTGGGACAACTAGCCAAAAACATTCAGTACTTC. The chain carries TRBV4-1 and TRBJ2-4, with D perhaps matching TRBD1 (6 bases). The V and J ends lost 1 base and 0 bases respectively, with 10 bases between them. This CDR3 has 16 residues. The V gene's germline CDR1 is MGHRA and CDR2 YSYEKL.

CDR3 nucleotide sequence: TGTGCCAGCAGTGAGCGGGGGGCATCGAGCTATGGCTACACCTTC. Translation: CASSERGASSYGYTF. This chain uses TRBV25-1 with TRBJ1-2; TRBD1 might be the D (6 bases). The CDR3 runs to 15 residues. CDR1 MGHDK and CDR2 SYGVNS come from the germline V gene. Trimming took 3 bases from V and 4 from J, leaving 15 bases between them.

This clone turned up a few times. The chain carries TRBV9 and TRBJ2-3; no firm D call. Deletions cut 3 bases from V and 6 bases from J, with 8 bases between. The CDR3 is made up of 12 amino acids. From germline, CDR1 is SGDLS and CDR2 YYNGEE. The CDR3 reads CASSAEGDTQYF. CDR3 nucleotides: TGTGCCAGCAGCGCGGAAGGGGATACGCAGTATTTT.

This clone has just a few counts. The J gene is TRBJ2-5, the V gene TRBV7-9; D might be TRBD2 (6 bases). Germline loops: CDR1 SEHNR, CDR2 FQNEAQ (reference sequence). V lost 4 bases and J 7 bases, leaving 13 bases between the germline ends. This CDR3 comprises 13 residues. CDR3 nucleotides: TGTGCCAGCAGCTCGGGGGAGCCCAGGACCCAGTACTTC. This gives the protein CASSSGEPRTQYF.

This clone has only a few counts. The chain combines TRBV29-1 with TRBJ2-7; 8 bases fit TRBD1. The CDR3 consists of 12 residues. Germline V lookup: CDR1 SQVTM, CDR2 ANQGSEA. After removal of 7 bases from V and 7 bases from J, the junction contained 9 bases not matched to a gene. The chain's CDR3 is CSAGQGLEEQYF. CDR3 bases: TGCAGCGCTGGACAGGGCCTGGAGGAGCAGTACTTC.

This chain joins TRBV29-1 and TRBJ1-1; D gene unclear. The germline V and J ends were trimmed by 2 bases and 1 base, with 11 bases remaining between them. Germline V gene data show CDR1 as SQVTM and CDR2 as ANQGSEA. This CDR3 has 14 residues. CDR3 DNA: TGCAGCGTTGAAACGCCAGGCCCGAACACTGAAGCTTTCTTT. Translation: CSVETPGPNTEAFF. The variable domain in full, with the rest retrieved from reference TRBV29-1 and TRBJ1-1, is SAVISQKPSRDICQRGTSLTIQCQVDSQVTMMFWYRQQPGQSLTLIATANQGSEATYESGFVIDKFPISRPNLTFSTLTVSNMSPEDSSIYLCSVETPGPNTEAFFGQGTRLTVV.

The chain links TRBV29-1 to TRBJ2-3; 12 bases are a match to TRBD1. The CDR3 is made up of 18 amino acids. The germline V gene has CDR1 SQVTM and CDR2 ANQGSEA. Trimming cost V 8 bases and J 3 bases; bases outside gene matches: 18. DNA of the CDR3: TGCAGCCCCGGAACCGGGACAGGGGGCGCAGGGTGGACAGATACGCAGTATTTT. It translates to CSPGTGTGGAGWTDTQYF.